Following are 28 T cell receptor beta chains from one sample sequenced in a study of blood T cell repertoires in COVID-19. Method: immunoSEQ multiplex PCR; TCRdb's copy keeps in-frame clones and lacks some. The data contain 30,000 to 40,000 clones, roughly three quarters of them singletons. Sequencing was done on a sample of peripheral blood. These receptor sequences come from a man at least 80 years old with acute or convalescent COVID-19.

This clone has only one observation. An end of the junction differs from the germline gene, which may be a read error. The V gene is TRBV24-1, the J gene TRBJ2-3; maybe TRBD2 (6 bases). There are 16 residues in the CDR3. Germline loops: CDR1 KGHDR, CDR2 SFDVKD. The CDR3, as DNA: TGTGCCACCAGTGATTCGGTCGGGAGCAGCAGAGATACGCAGTATTTT. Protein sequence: CATSDSVGSSRDTQYF.

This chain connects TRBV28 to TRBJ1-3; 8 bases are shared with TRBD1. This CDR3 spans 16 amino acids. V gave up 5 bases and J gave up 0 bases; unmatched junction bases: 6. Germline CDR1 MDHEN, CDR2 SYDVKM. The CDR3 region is CASSVPGTGSGNTIYF. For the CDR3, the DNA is TGTGCCAGCAGTGTGCCCGGGACAGGCTCTGGAAACACCATATATTTT.

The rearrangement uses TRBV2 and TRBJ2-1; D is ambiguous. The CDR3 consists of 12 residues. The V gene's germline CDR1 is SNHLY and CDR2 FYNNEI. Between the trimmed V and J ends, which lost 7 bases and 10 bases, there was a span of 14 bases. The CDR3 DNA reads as TGTGCCAGCATCGCCCGGTCGAGGGAGCAGTTCTTC. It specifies CASIARSREQFF. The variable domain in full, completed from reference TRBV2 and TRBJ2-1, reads EPEVTQTPSHQVTQMGQEVILRCVPISNHLYFYWYRQILGQKVEFLVSFYNNEISEKSEIFDDQFSVERPDGSNFTLKIRSTKLEDSAMYFCASIARSREQFFGPGTRLTVL.

The CDR3 nucleotides read TGTGCCTGGAGTGGGGGGCCGGGAAACATTCAGTACTTC. It yields the protein CAWSGGPGNIQYF. The V gene is TRBV30, the J gene TRBJ2-4; tentative D call: TRBD1 (6 bases). CDR3 size: 13 residues. From germline, CDR1 is GTSNPN and CDR2 SVGIG (reference sequence). Trimming took off 1 base at V and 6 bases at J, with 10 bases between the two ends.

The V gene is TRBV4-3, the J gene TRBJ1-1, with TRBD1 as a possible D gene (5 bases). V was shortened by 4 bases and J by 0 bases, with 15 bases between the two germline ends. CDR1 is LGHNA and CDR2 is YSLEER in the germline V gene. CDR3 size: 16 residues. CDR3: CASSLLRGSMNTEAFF. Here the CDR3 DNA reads TGCGCCAGCAGCCTCCTAAGGGGCAGCATGAACACTGAAGCTTTCTTT.

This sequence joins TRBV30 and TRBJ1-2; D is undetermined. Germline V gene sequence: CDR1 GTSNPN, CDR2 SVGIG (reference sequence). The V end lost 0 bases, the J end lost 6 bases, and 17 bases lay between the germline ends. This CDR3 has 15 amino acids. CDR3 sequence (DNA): TGTGCCTGGAGTGTACTAGCTGGGGAGATGGATGGCTACACCTTC. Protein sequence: CAWSVLAGEMDGYTF. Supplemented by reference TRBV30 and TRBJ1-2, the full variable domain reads SQTIHQWPATLVQPVGSPLSLECTVEGTSNPNLYWYRQAAGRGLQLLFYSVGIGQISSEVPQNLSASRPQDRQFILSSKKLLLSDSGFYLCAWSVLAGEMDGYTFGSGTRLTVV.

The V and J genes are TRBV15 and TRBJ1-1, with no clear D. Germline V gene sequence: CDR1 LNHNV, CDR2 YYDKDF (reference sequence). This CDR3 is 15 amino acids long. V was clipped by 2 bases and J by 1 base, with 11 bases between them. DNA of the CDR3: TGTGCCACCAGCAGACCCCATACATCGAACACTGAAGCTTTCTTT. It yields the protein CATSRPHTSNTEAFF.

The CDR3 reads CASSSTRGFQETQYF. Written as DNA, the CDR3 is TGTGCCAGCAGCTCCACTCGGGGGTTCCAAGAGACCCAGTACTTC. V usage is TRBV7-2 and J usage is TRBJ2-5, with TRBD2 as a possible D gene (6 bases). Trimming removed 4 bases at V and 1 base at J, with 13 bases between. The CDR3 runs to 15 residues. Germline V CDR1 and CDR2: SGHTA, FQGNSA.

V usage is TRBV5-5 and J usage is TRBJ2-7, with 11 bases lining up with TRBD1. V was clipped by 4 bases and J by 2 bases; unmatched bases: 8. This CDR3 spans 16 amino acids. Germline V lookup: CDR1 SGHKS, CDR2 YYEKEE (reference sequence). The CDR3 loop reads CASSEWTGGTAYEQYF. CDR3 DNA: TGTGCCAGCAGCGAGTGGACAGGGGGCACTGCCTACGAGCAGTACTTC.

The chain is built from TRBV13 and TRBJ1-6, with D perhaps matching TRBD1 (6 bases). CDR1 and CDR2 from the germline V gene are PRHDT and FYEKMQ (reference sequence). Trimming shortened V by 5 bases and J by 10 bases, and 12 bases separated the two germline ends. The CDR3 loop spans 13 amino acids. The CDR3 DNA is TGTGCCAGCAGCCGTGGACAGTGGTCACCCCTCCACTTT. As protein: CASSRGQWSPLHF. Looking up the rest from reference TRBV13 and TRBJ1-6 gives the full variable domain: AAGVIQSPRHLIKEKRETATLKCYPIPRHDTVYWYQQGPGQDPQFLISFYEKMQSDKGSIPDRFSAQQFSDYHSELNMSSLELGDSALYFCASSRGQWSPLHFGNGTRLTVT.

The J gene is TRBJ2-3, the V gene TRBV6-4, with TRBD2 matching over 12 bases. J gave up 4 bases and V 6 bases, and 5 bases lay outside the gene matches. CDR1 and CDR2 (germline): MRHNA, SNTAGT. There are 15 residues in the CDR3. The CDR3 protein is CASSTTSGRADTQYF. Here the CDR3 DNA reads TGTGCCAGCAGCACGACTAGCGGGAGAGCAGATACGCAGTATTTT.

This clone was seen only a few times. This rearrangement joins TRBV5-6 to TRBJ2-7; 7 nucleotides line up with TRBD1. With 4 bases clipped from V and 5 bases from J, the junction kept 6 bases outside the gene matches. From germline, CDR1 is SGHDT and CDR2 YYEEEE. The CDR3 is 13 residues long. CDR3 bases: TGTGCCAGCAGCCGTACAGGGGCCCACGAGCAGTACTTC. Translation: CASSRTGAHEQYF.

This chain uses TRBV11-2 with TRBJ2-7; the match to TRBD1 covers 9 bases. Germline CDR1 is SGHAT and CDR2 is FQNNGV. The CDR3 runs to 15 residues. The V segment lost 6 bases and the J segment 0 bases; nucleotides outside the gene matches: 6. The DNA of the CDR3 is TGTGCCAGCAGGGACAGGGGCTCCAGCTCCTACGAGCAGTACTTC. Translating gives CASRDRGSSSYEQYF.

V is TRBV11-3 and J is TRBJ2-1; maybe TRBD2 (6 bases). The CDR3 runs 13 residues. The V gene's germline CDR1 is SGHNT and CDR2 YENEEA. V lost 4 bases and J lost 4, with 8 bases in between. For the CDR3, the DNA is TGTGCCAGCAGCTCTAGCGAATACAATGAGCAGTTCTTC. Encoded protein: CASSSSEYNEQFF. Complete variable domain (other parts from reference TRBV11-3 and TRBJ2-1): EAGVVQSPRYKIIEKKQPVAFWCNPISGHNTLYWYLQNLGQGPELLIRYENEEAVDDSQLPKDRFSAERLKGVDSTLKIQPAELGDSAVYLCASSSSEYNEQFFGPGTRLTVL.

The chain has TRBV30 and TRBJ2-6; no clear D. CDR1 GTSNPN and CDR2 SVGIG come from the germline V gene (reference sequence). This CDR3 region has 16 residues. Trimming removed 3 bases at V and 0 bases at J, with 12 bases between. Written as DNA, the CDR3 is TGTGCCTGGAGGAGAGCCTCCCTCTCTGGGGCCAACGTCCTGACTTTC. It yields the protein CAWRRASLSGANVLTF.

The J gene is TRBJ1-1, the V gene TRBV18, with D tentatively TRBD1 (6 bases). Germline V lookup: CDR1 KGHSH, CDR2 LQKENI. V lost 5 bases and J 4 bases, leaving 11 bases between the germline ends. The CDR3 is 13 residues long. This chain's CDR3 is CASSGTGSTEAFF. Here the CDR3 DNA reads TGTGCCAGCTCAGGTACAGGGTCCACTGAAGCTTTCTTT.

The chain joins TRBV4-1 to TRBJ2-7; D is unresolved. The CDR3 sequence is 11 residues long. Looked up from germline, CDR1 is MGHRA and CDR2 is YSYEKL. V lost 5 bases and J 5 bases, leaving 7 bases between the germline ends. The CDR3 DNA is TGCGCCAGCAGCGTAGAGAACGAGCAGTACTTC. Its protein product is CASSVENEQYF.

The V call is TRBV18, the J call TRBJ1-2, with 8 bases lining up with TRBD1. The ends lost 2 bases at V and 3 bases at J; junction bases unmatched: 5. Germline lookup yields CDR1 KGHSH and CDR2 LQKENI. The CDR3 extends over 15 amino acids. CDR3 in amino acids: CASSPSGGLDYGYTF. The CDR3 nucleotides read TGTGCCAGCTCACCATCAGGGGGCTTAGACTATGGCTACACCTTC. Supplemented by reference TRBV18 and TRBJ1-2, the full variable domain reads NAGVMQNPRHLVRRRGQEARLRCSPMKGHSHVYWYRQLPEEGLKFMVYLQKENIIDESGMPKERFSAEFPKEGPSILRIQQVVRGDSAAYFCASSPSGGLDYGYTFGSGTRLTVV.

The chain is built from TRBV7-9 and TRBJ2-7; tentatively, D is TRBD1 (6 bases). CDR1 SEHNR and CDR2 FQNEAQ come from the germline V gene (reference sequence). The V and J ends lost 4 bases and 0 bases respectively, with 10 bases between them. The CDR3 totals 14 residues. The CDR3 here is CASSSQGNSYEQYF. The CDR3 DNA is TGTGCCAGCAGCTCACAGGGTAACTCCTACGAGCAGTACTTC. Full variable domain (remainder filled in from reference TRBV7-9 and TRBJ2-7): DTGVSQNPRHKITKRGQNVTFRCDPISEHNRLYWYRQTLGQGPEFLTYFQNEAQLEKSRLLSDRFSAERPKGSFSTLEIQRTEQGDSAMYLCASSSQGNSYEQYFGPGTRLTVT.

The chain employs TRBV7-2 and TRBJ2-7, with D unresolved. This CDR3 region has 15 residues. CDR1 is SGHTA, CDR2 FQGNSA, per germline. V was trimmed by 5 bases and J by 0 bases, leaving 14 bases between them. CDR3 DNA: TGTGCCAGCAGCCGTCGTATCGGTAGCTCCTACGAGCAGTACTTC. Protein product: CASSRRIGSSYEQYF.

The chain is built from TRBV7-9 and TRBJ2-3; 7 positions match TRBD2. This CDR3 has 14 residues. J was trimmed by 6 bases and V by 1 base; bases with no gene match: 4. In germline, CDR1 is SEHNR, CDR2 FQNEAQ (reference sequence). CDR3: CASSLGGSYDTQYF. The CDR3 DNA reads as TGTGCCAGCAGCTTAGGCGGGAGCTATGATACGCAGTATTTT.

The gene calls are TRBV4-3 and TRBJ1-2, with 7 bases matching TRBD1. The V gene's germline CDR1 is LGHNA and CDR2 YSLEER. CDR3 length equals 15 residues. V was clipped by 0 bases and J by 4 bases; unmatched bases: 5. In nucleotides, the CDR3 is TGCGCCAGCAGCCAAGACACAGGGGTGGGCTATGGCTACACCTTC. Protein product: CASSQDTGVGYGYTF.

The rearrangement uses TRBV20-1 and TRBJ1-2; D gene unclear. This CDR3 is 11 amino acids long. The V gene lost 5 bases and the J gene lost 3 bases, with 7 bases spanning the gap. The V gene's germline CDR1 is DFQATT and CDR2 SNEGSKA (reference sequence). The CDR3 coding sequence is TGCAGTGCTCTGGGAGACTATGGCTACACCTTC. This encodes CSALGDYGYTF.

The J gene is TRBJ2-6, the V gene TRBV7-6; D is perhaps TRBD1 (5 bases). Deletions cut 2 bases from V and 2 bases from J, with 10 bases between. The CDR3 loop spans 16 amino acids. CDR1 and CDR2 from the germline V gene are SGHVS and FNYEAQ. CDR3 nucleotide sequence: TGTGCCAGCAGCTTATTAGCAGGGCCTGGGGCCAACGTCCTGACTTTC. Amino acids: CASSLLAGPGANVLTF.

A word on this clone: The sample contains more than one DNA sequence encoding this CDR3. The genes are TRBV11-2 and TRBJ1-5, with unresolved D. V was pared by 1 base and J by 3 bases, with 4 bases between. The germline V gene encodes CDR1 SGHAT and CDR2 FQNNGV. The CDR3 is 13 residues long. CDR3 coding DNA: TGTGCCAGCAGCTTAGGGCTCAATCAGCCCCAGCATTTT. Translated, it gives CASSLGLNQPQHF.

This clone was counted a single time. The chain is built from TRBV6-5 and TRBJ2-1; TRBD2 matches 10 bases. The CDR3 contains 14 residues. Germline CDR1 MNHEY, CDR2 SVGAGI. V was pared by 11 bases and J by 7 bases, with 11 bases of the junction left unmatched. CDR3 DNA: TGTGCCGCCCAAACTAGCGGGACTAGAAATGAGCAGTTCTTC. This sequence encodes CAAQTSGTRNEQFF.

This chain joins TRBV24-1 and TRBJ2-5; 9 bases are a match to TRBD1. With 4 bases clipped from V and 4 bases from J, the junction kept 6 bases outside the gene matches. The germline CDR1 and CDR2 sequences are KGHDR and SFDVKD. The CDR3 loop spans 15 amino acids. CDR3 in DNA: TGTGCCACCAGTGACCTATCGACAGGGGGAGAGACCCAGTACTTC. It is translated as CATSDLSTGGETQYF.

CDR3 bases: TGTGCCAGCAGCCAAGGGCCGGGGGGCCGCCGCGAGCAGTACTTC. Residues: CASSQGPGGRREQYF. The genes are TRBV3-1 (or the pseudogene TRBV3-2) and TRBJ2-7, with D possibly being TRBD2 (7 bases). The CDR3 contains 15 residues. Germline CDR1 is LGHDT and CDR2 is YNNKEL (reference sequence). Trimming pared 1 base from V and 6 bases from J, leaving 16 bases between.